The 11 T cell receptor beta chains below were found in one sample sequenced in a study of beta chain features in type 1 diabetes. What was sequenced were expressed TCRB transcripts, since all of the isolated RNA had been reverse transcribed. Generated by immunoSEQ multiplex PCR, the TCRdb table keeps only in-frame clones and is missing some. The table shows some 150,000 clones, with roughly 9.7% occurring only once. The sequenced sample was central memory CD4+ T cells from blood. The source of these receptors is a woman in her thirties or forties in good health.

The rearrangement joins TRBV18 to TRBJ2-2; TRBD1 might be the D (6 bases). Germline V CDR1 and CDR2: KGHSH, LQKENI. V lost 0 bases and J 6 bases, leaving 20 bases between the germline ends. The CDR3 totals 18 residues. CDR3 residues: CASSPPGAGALRAGELFF. CDR3 DNA: TGTGCCAGCTCACCACCAGGGGCAGGGGCCCTCCGTGCCGGGGAGCTGTTTTTT.

This clone has more than one count but fewer than ten. The chain combines TRBV2 with TRBJ2-6; D might be TRBD2 (6 bases). The CDR3 is 14 amino acids. CDR1 and CDR2 from the germline V gene are SNHLY and FYNNEI. Trimming pared 7 bases from V and 4 bases from J, leaving 11 bases between. Written as DNA, the CDR3 is TGTGCCAGCATTCCGGGGGACGGGGCCAACGTCCTGACTTTC. Protein product: CASIPGDGANVLTF.

This clone was detected only a few times. The chain employs TRBV7-2 and TRBJ2-7; TRBD2 matches at 9 bases. With 5 bases clipped from V and 2 bases from J, the junction kept 4 bases outside the gene matches. Germline assignment: CDR1 SGHTA and CDR2 FQGNSA. The CDR3 spans 14 residues. The CDR3 here is CASSRSGGTYEQYF. The DNA of the CDR3 is TGTGCCAGCAGCCGTAGCGGGGGTACCTACGAGCAGTACTTC.

This chain connects TRBV7-2 to TRBJ2-3, with 7 bases lining up with TRBD1. Germline lookup yields CDR1 SGHTA and CDR2 FQGNSA. The CDR3 covers 14 residues. V dropped 5 bases and J dropped 2; count of bases not matched to a gene: 4. The CDR3 coding sequence is TGTGCCAGCAGCAAGACAGGGATCACAGATACGCAGTATTTT. Amino acid sequence: CASSKTGITDTQYF.

The CDR3 DNA reads as TGTGCCAGCAGCTTTCAAGGTCAACAGGGGAGTTCCTATGGCTACACCTTC. This encodes CASSFQGQQGSSYGYTF. V and J are TRBV5-5 and TRBJ1-2; 7 nucleotides match TRBD1. The CDR3 runs 17 residues. Trimming at V came to 2 bases and at J to 4 bases, leaving 14 bases not matched to a gene. Germline-derived CDR1 and CDR2 are SGHKS and YYEKEE (reference sequence).

This clone showed up many times. This rearrangement joins TRBV7-2 to TRBJ2-4; 8 positions agree with TRBD2. Germline loops: CDR1 SGHTA, CDR2 FQGNSA. The CDR3 is made up of 17 amino acids. With 1 base clipped from V and 2 bases from J, the junction kept 7 bases outside the gene matches. CDR3 residues: CASSLVGGARSKNIQYF. The DNA of the CDR3 is TGTGCCAGCAGCTTAGTCGGGGGGGCCCGGTCCAAAAACATTCAGTACTTC. Drawing the rest from reference TRBV7-2 and TRBJ2-4, the complete variable domain is GAGVSQSPSNKVTEKGKDVELRCDPISGHTALYWYRQSLGQGLEFLIYFQGNSAPDKSGLPSDRFSAERTGGSVSTLTIQRTQQEDSAVYLCASSLVGGARSKNIQYFGAGTRLSVL.

V and J are TRBV19 and TRBJ2-2; D remains ambiguous. The CDR3 length is 15 residues. V was clipped by 3 bases and J by 4 bases, with 12 bases between them. The V gene's germline CDR1 is LNHDA and CDR2 SQIVND (reference sequence). CDR3 sequence (DNA): TGTGCCAGTAGTATTTTAGCACACTCCACCGGGGAGCTGTTTTTT. Translating gives CASSILAHSTGELFF.

This clone appeared a few times. The genes are TRBV6-5 and TRBJ2-7, with 9 bases aligning to TRBD1. Trimming removed 4 bases from V and 2 bases from J; junction bases left unmatched: 3. Germline values: CDR1 MNHEY, CDR2 SVGAGI. CDR3 length: 14 amino acids. For the CDR3, the DNA is TGTGCCAGCAGTTCCCGGGACAGGGCCTACGAGCAGTACTTC. Encoded protein: CASSSRDRAYEQYF.

The J gene is TRBJ1-2, the V gene TRBV6-5, with unresolved D. From germline, CDR1 is MNHEY and CDR2 SVGAGI. There are 14 residues in the CDR3. V dropped 0 bases and J dropped 8 bases, with 13 bases sitting between them. The chain's CDR3 is CASSYSYGSEGYTF. CDR3 coding DNA: TGTGCCAGCAGTTACTCGTACGGTTCTGAAGGCTACACCTTC.

The chain carries TRBV4-2 and TRBJ1-5; D perhaps matches TRBD1 (5 bases). The germline gives CDR1 LGHNA, CDR2 YNFKEQ. The CDR3 is made up of 15 amino acids. V dropped 3 bases and J dropped 5 bases, with 14 bases sitting between them. The CDR3 coding sequence is TGTGCCAGCAGCCACTCGACAGACGGACATCAGCCCCAGCATTTT. Protein product: CASSHSTDGHQPQHF.

The chain couples TRBV5-1 to TRBJ2-5; TRBD1 matches 7 bases. The CDR3 runs to 14 residues. The trim removed 2 bases at V and 2 bases at J, leaving 3 bases unmatched. CDR1 SGHRS and CDR2 YFSETQ come from the germline V gene. This CDR3 is CASSFGTAQETQYF. The DNA of the CDR3 is TGCGCCAGCAGCTTCGGGACAGCACAAGAGACCCAGTACTTC.